This T cell receptor beta chain was retrieved from a study of regulatory T cells in long-lasting Graves disease. Whole-study findings and limits: The study found persistent patients shared more public clonotypes (roughly 2,600) than new patients (over 850). Favored gene segments in persistent disease were TRBV28, TRBJ1-2 and TRBJ2-5.

The time point was: newly diagnosed GD, antithyroid drugs for less than 3 months. RNA extracted from PBMCs served as the sequencing template. Tubes containing EDTA received roughly 10 milliliters of drawn peripheral blood. To make TCR beta libraries, researchers used iRepertoire HTBI primers and Arm-PCR of CDR3 regions. MiXCR, run by TCRdb on the multiplex PCR reads, gives a single entry per CDR3 protein. Of some 500,000 distinct CDR3 sequences listed, approximately 15% are singletons. CDR1 MGHDK and CDR2 SYGVNS come from the germline V gene. V shed 5 bases and J 13 bases; nucleotides not matched to a gene: 12. The CDR3 runs to 13 residues. On this clonotype itself: As yet, its antigen is unknown.

The data were also submitted as part of a second study, on T cells in Graves' hyperthyroidism and ophthalmopathy. This second study notes: When the TCR CDR3 underwent first-round RT-PCR, the HTBI primer set was used.

The TCR was taken from a man aged 25-40 years with Graves disease. This chain connects TRBV25-1 to TRBJ2-5; 8 nucleotides match TRBD1. Material: peripheral blood mononuclear cells (PBMCs), obtained at new diagnosis, from a patient treated with antithyroid drugs. The CDR3 here is CASSPDREGPRYF. CDR3 sequence (DNA): TGTGCCAGCAGTCCGGACAGGGAAGGGCCCCGGTACTTC.